A selection of T cell receptor beta chains follows, all from one sample in a study of beta chain features in type 1 diabetes. The method was immunoSEQ multiplex PCR; TCRdb's version includes in-frame clones alone and lacks a portion of them. The table has under 200,000 clones, 7.5% to 10% seen once; the top ten hold less than 3%. Sequenced: central memory CD4+ T cells from blood. The receptors derive from a woman aged 18-29 years in good health. Each CDR3 is given with its conserved first and last residue. Fields, in order: J gene, V gene, D gene, clone size, CDR3 protein, CDR3 DNA. D genes are given only for firm matches. Clone size appears in some rows only: once, few, many, or a class for an expanded clone.

TRBJ2-2,TRBV7-3,TRBD2,-,CASSASGVANTGELFF,TGTGCCAGCAGCGCTAGCGGGGTTGCGAACACCGGGGAGCTGTTTTTT
TRBJ2-5,TRBV2,TRBD2,-,CASSEGRRGNSFQETQYF,TGTGCCAGCAGTGAAGGCCGGCGGGGGAACTCCTTCCAAGAGACCCAGTACTTC
TRBJ2-3,TRBV19,-,many,CATGPGVGDTQYF,TGTGCCACCGGACCGGGGGTTGGAGATACGCAGTATTTT
TRBJ2-4,TRBV29-1,-,many,CSVREVDIQYF,TGCAGCGTTAGGGAGGTGGACATTCAGTACTTC
TRBJ2-1,TRBV7-2,TRBD2,many,CASSFAGLAGGEQFF,TGTGCCAGCAGCTTTGCTGGGCTAGCGGGGGGCGAGCAGTTCTTC
TRBJ2-1,TRBV7-2,TRBD2,-,CASSLESGTRSEQFF,TGTGCCAGCAGCTTAGAATCCGGGACTAGAAGTGAGCAGTTCTTC
TRBJ1-5,TRBV11-2,-,few,CASSLSGTTQPQHF,TGTGCCAGCAGCTTGTCCGGGACAACTCAGCCCCAGCATTTT
TRBJ2-1,TRBV11-2,TRBD2,-,CASSTSGRNEQFF,TGTGCCAGCAGCACGAGCGGGAGGAATGAGCAGTTCTTC
TRBJ2-1,TRBV7-2,-,few,CASSFFGGKSSYNEQFF,TGTGCCAGCAGCTTTTTCGGGGGAAAGAGCTCCTACAATGAGCAGTTCTTC
TRBJ2-1,TRBV4-2,TRBD2,many,CASSPDQGAGGSYNEQFF,TGTGCCAGCAGCCCCGACCAGGGTGCGGGAGGTTCCTACAATGAGCAGTTCTTC
TRBJ2-3,TRBV7-3,-,-,CASSYLRDTQYF,TGTGCCAGCAGCTACTTGAGGGATACGCAGTATTTT
TRBJ2-3,TRBV7-2,-,few,CASSLENLSADTQYF,TGTGCCAGCAGCTTAGAAAATCTTAGTGCAGATACGCAGTATTTT
TRBJ2-1,TRBV19,TRBD2,-,CASSPSPGLAGANEQFF,TGTGCCAGTAGTCCGTCCCCCGGACTAGCGGGAGCCAATGAGCAGTTCTTC
TRBJ2-7,TRBV29-1,TRBD1,-,CSVRQGRDEQYF,TGCAGCGTTCGACAGGGAAGGGACGAGCAGTACTTC
TRBJ2-3,TRBV5-1,-,-,CASSPGQTTDTQYF,TGCGCCAGCAGCCCCGGACAAACCACAGATACGCAGTATTTT
TRBJ1-2,TRBV7-2,-,many,CASSFEGQSGGYTF,TGTGCCAGCAGCTTCGAAGGACAGTCGGGGGGCTACACCTTC
TRBJ1-1,TRBV5-1,TRBD1,-,CASSLWGQGAEAFF,TGCGCCAGCAGCTTGTGGGGACAGGGCGCTGAAGCTTTCTTT
TRBJ2-3,TRBV6-5,TRBD2,few,CASNRPGGQDTQYF,TGTGCCAGCAATCGACCGGGGGGGCAAGATACGCAGTATTTT
TRBJ1-1,TRBV27,TRBD1,few,CASRPPWTGPTEAFF,TGTGCCAGCAGACCCCCTTGGACAGGGCCTACTGAAGCTTTCTTT
TRBJ2-5,TRBV7-8,TRBD2,many,CASSRGRANGETQYF,TGTGCCAGCAGCCGCGGGAGGGCCAATGGGGAGACCCAGTACTTC
TRBJ2-3,TRBV30,-,few,CAWKGRQATDTQYF,TGTGCCTGGAAGGGCAGACAGGCCACAGATACGCAGTATTTT
TRBJ2-7,TRBV21-1,-,-,CASSHRGGLAGGPYEQYF,TGTGCCAGCAGCCACCGCGGGGGGCTAGCGGGGGGCCCCTACGAGCAGTACTTC
TRBJ2-5,TRBV7-3,-,few,CASSLGQAYQETQYF,TGTGCCAGCAGCTTGGGTCAGGCGTACCAAGAGACCCAGTACTTC
TRBJ1-2,TRBV9,TRBD1,-,CASSALDRGHYYGYTF,TGTGCCAGCAGCGCCTTAGACAGGGGGCACTACTATGGCTACACCTTC
TRBJ2-5,TRBV12-5,TRBD1,-,CASTSGQGDQETQYF,TGTGCTAGCACCTCGGGACAGGGAGACCAAGAGACCCAGTACTTC
TRBJ2-5,TRBV5-1,TRBD1,few,CASSPGTGAETQYF,TGCGCCAGCAGCCCGGGGACAGGGGCCGAGACCCAGTACTTC
TRBJ2-1,TRBV7-9,-,-,CASSLGDWVTEQFF,TGTGCCAGCAGCTTAGGGGACTGGGTGACTGAGCAGTTCTTC
TRBJ1-1,TRBV29-1,TRBD1,-,CSGQGFMGPTEAFF,TGCAGCGGACAGGGTTTTATGGGGCCAACTGAAGCTTTCTTT
TRBJ2-3,TRBV6-1,-,few,CASSVGHHDPTDTQYF,TGTGCCAGCAGTGTGGGACACCACGATCCCACAGATACGCAGTATTTT
TRBJ1-2,TRBV7-2,-,-,CASSLNIGYTF,TGTGCCAGCAGCTTAAATATTGGCTACACCTTC
TRBJ2-1,TRBV4-3,-,-,CASSQDWSPPFF,TGCGCCAGCAGCCAAGATTGGAGCCCCCCCTTCTTC
TRBJ2-1,TRBV5-1,TRBD2,few,CASSPGTSLYNEQFF,TGCGCCAGCAGCCCAGGGACTAGTCTCTACAATGAGCAGTTCTTC
TRBJ2-7,TRBV9,-,-,CASAREQYF,TGTGCCAGCGCGCGCGAGCAGTACTTC
TRBJ2-7,TRBV7-3,TRBD2,-,CASSFGGGLANYEQYF,TGTGCCAGCAGCTTCGGGGGGGGCCTAGCGAATTACGAGCAGTACTTC
TRBJ1-4,TRBV2,TRBD1,few,CASSAGQGNLFF,TGTGCCAGCAGTGCCGGACAGGGTAACCTGTTTTTT
TRBJ2-5,TRBV7-2,TRBD2,few,CASSYREVGETQYF,TGTGCCAGCAGCTACCGGGAGGTGGGGGAGACCCAGTACTTC
TRBJ2-5,TRBV7-9,TRBD1,-,CASSLTGESETQYF,TGTGCCAGCAGCCTGACAGGGGAGTCAGAGACCCAGTACTTC
TRBJ2-7,TRBV5-1,TRBD1,few,CASSLVSGTDEAEQYF,TGCGCCAGCAGCTTGGTGTCCGGGACAGATGAGGCCGAGCAGTACTTC
TRBJ2-1,TRBV7-9,TRBD2,-,CASSWALAGGPVQFF,TGTGCCAGCAGCTGGGCCTTAGCGGGAGGGCCGGTGCAGTTCTTC
TRBJ2-1,TRBV5-1,TRBD2,-,CASSRLAGVENEQFF,TGCGCCAGCAGCAGGCTAGCGGGAGTCGAGAATGAGCAGTTCTTC
TRBJ2-7,TRBV5-1,-,few,CASSLSRTLDEQYF,TGCGCCAGCAGCTTATCGCGTACCCTAGACGAGCAGTACTTC
TRBJ2-7,TRBV30,TRBD2,few,CALQRPGLANEQYF,TGTGCCTTACAAAGACCTGGACTAGCGAACGAGCAGTACTTC
TRBJ1-2,TRBV5-4,-,few,CASSRRRGGYTF,TGTGCCAGCAGCCGGAGACGAGGGGGCTACACCTTC
TRBJ2-7,TRBV7-9,-,-,CASSLTGPGEQYF,TGTGCCAGCAGCTTAACCGGGCCGGGGGAGCAGTACTTC
TRBJ1-4,TRBV30,-,few,CAWTAQGQGSLFF,TGTGCCTGGACGGCACAGGGCCAAGGGTCACTGTTTTTT
TRBJ1-2,TRBV30,-,many,CAWSPQGNYGYTF,TGTGCCTGGAGTCCACAGGGCAACTATGGCTACACCTTC